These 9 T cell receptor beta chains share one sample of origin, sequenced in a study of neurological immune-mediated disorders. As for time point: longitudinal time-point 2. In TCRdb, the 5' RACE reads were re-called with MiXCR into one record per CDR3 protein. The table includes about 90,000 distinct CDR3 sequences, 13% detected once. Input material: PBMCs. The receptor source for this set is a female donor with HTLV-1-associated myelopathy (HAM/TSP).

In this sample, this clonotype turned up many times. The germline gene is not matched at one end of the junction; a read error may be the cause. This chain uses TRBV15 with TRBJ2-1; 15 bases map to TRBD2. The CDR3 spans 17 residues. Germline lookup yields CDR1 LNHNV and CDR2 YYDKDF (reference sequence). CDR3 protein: CATSRDGTSGRYNEQFF. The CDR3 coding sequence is TGTGCTACCAGCAGAGATGGGACTAGCGGGAGGTACAATGAGCAGTTCTTC.

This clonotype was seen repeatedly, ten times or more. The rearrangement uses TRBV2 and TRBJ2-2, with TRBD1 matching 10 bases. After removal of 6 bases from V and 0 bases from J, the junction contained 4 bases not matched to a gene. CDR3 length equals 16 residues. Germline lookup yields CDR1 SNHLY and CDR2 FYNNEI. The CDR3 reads CASRPGQGPNTGELFF. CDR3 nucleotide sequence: TGTGCCAGCAGACCGGGACAGGGGCCGAACACCGGGGAGCTGTTTTTT.

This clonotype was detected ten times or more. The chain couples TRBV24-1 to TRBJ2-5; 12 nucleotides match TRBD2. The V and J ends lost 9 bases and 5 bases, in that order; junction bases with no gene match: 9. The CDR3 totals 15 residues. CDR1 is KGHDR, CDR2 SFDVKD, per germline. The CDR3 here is CATGQLAGGEETQYF. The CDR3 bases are TGTGCCACCGGACAACTAGCGGGGGGAGAGGAGACCCAGTACTTC.

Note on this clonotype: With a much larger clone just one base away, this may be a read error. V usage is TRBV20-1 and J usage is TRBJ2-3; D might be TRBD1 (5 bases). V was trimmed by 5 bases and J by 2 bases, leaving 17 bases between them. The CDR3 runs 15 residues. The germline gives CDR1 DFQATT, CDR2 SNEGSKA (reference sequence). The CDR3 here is CSAPSKETDTDTQYF. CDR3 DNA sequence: TGCAGTGCTCCCAGTAAAGAGACAGACACAGATACGCAGTATTTT.

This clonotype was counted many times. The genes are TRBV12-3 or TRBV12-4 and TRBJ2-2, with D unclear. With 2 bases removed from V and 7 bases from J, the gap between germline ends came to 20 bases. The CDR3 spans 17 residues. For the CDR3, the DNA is TGTGCCAGCAGTTTACGGGCCGGGTCCTTCGGTCACGGGGAGCTGTTTTTT. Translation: CASSLRAGSFGHGELFF.

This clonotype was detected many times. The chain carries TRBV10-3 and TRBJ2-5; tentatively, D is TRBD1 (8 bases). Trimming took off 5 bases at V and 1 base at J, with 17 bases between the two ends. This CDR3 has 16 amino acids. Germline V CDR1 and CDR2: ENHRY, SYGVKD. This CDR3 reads CAISRGAGGPQETQYF. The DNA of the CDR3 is TGTGCCATCAGTCGGGGGGCAGGGGGCCCCCAAGAGACCCAGTACTTC.

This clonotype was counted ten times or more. In DNA, the CDR3 is TGTGCCAGCAGTTTAAGGGGTATCTACGAGCAGTACTTC. The encoded protein is CASSLRGIYEQYF. The chain joins TRBV28 to TRBJ2-7; a possible D gene is TRBD1 (5 bases). This CDR3 spans 13 amino acids. V was cut by 2 bases and J by 3 bases, with 8 bases left in between. From germline, CDR1 is MDHEN and CDR2 SYDVKM.

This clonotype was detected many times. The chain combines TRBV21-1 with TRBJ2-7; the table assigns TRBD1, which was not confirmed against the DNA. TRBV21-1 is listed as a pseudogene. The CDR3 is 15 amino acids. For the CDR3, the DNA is TGTGCCAGCAGCGCTACCAGGGGCCCCCGGCGGGAGCAGTACTTC. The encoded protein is CASSATRGPRREQYF.

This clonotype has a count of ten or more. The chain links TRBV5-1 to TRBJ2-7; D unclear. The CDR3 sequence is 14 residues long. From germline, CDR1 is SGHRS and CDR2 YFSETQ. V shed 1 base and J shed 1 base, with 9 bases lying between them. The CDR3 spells CASSLHPASYEQYF. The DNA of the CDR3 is TGCGCCAGCAGCTTGCACCCAGCGTCCTACGAGCAGTACTTC.